The rows below give T cell receptor beta chains drawn from one sample of a study of control samples from healthy donors and cancer patients. Clones were sequenced by immunoSEQ multiplex PCR, and TCRdb holds only the in-frame ones, with some missing. The table records about 140,000 clones, around 94% of them present only once. Sequencing was done on a sample of blood. The receptors were sampled from a man aged 40-49 years in good health. Each CDR3 is given with its conserved first and last residue. A D gene is named only where the DNA matches it firmly. Clone size, where shown, is once, few, many, or a class for clones that have expanded.

d_call j_call clone_size v_call cdr3_nt cdr3_aa
TRBD1 TRBJ1-1 . TRBV6-6 TGTGCCAGCAGGCCTCGGGACAGGTCTTTCGTTGAAGCTTTCTTT CASRPRDRSFVEAFF
. TRBJ2-7 . TRBV5-6 TGTGCCAGCAGCTCAGGGATAAACGAGCAGTACTTC CASSSGINEQYF
TRBD1 TRBJ2-7 . TRBV9 TGTGCCAGCAGCGTAGAAGTTGACAGGGGCTACGAGCAGTACTTC CASSVEVDRGYEQYF
TRBD2 TRBJ2-3 . TRBV24-1 TGTGCCACCAGTGATCCTAGCGGGAGGGCGGATACGCAGTATTTT CATSDPSGRADTQYF
. TRBJ2-3 . TRBV7-2 TGTGCCAGCAGCTCCGGGCGATTGGATACGCAGTATTTT CASSSGRLDTQYF
TRBD2 TRBJ2-3 . TRBV4-3 TGCGCCAGCAGCCAGGTAGCGGGGGGCGTCACAGATACGCAGTATTTT CASSQVAGGVTDTQYF
TRBD2 TRBJ2-7 . TRBV5-1 TGCGCCAGCAGCCCCCGGGAGGCCCCCTACGAGCAGTACTTC CASSPREAPYEQYF
TRBD1 TRBJ1-4 . TRBV5-4 TGTGCCAGCAGCTTGGGGACAGGGAGGGAAAAACTGTTTTTT CASSLGTGREKLFF
. TRBJ1-5 . TRBV7-2 TGTGCCAGCAGCTTAGCAATTTACAGGACAGACCTCAATCAGCCCCAGCATTTT CASSLAIYRTDLNQPQHF
TRBD1 TRBJ1-2 . TRBV5-4 TGTGCCAGCAGCTTACAGGGGGCATTTGACTATGGCTACACCTTC CASSLQGAFDYGYTF
. TRBJ1-2 . TRBV11-2 TGTGCCAGCAGCCCCGACAGCAACTATGGCTACACCTTC CASSPDSNYGYTF
. TRBJ1-2 . TRBV5-6 TGTGCCAGCAGCTTGGGACAGGTGGTTCGGGATGGCTACACCTTC CASSLGQVVRDGYTF
. TRBJ2-5 . TRBV15 TGTGCCACCCGAGCCACGAAAGGGGGACCTAATCAAGAGACCCAGTACTTC CATRATKGGPNQETQYF
. TRBJ1-1 . TRBV6-5 TGTGCCAGCAGTCCGCAGGGACGGGGGGCTGAAGCTTTCTTT CASSPQGRGAEAFF
. TRBJ1-2 . TRBV27 TGTGCCAGCAGTAGGATAGGGTATGGCTACACCTTC CASSRIGYGYTF
TRBD1 TRBJ2-5 once TRBV11-2 TGTGCCAGCAGAAGTAGCTGGGACAGGGAAAAGACCCAGTACTTC CASRSSWDREKTQYF